This TCR beta chain is from a study of Tregs in tolerant kidney transplant recipients. Worth noting for this clone: Antigen unknown.

Generated by immunoSEQ multiplex PCR, the TCRdb table keeps only in-frame clones and is missing some. The sample carries 20,000 to 25,000 clones, 81% recorded once. Findings of the study overall: Some patients' samples used different primers over time, so nucleotide sequences weren't comparable. Antigen-driven expansion was suggested because donor-specific Tregs expanded more than all Tregs in tolerant patients. The most relevant donor-specific Treg TCRbeta repertoire apparently came from expansion with activated donor B cells.

The nonmyeloablative bone marrow transplants came from related graft donors, with transient mixed chimerism. Unstimulated Tregs (CD4+CD25+CD127-) and CD4+CD25- non-Tregs were sorted from PBMCs. The CDR3 extends over 13 amino acids. CDR1 is SGHNT and CDR2 is YYREEE in the germline V gene (reference sequence). V was shortened by 2 bases and J by 7 bases, with 12 bases between the two germline ends. The input for sequencing was CD8+ T cells from blood (PBMCs), taken 6 months after the transplant. The receptor was derived from a human patient who received a combined kidney and bone marrow transplant. These T cells may partly come from the graft donor. V usage is TRBV5-4 and J usage is TRBJ1-2; D gene uncertain. This CDR3 reads CASSLDSAAGYTF. For the CDR3, the DNA is TGTGCCAGCAGCTTAGATTCTGCGGCTGGCTACACCTTC. The entire variable domain, with the rest obtained from reference TRBV5-4 and TRBJ1-2, is as follows: ETGVTQSPTHLIKTRGQQVTLRCSSQSGHNTVSWYQQALGQGPQFIFQYYREEENGRGNFPPRFSGLQFPNYSSELNVNALELDDSALYLCASSLDSAAGYTFGSGTRLTVV.